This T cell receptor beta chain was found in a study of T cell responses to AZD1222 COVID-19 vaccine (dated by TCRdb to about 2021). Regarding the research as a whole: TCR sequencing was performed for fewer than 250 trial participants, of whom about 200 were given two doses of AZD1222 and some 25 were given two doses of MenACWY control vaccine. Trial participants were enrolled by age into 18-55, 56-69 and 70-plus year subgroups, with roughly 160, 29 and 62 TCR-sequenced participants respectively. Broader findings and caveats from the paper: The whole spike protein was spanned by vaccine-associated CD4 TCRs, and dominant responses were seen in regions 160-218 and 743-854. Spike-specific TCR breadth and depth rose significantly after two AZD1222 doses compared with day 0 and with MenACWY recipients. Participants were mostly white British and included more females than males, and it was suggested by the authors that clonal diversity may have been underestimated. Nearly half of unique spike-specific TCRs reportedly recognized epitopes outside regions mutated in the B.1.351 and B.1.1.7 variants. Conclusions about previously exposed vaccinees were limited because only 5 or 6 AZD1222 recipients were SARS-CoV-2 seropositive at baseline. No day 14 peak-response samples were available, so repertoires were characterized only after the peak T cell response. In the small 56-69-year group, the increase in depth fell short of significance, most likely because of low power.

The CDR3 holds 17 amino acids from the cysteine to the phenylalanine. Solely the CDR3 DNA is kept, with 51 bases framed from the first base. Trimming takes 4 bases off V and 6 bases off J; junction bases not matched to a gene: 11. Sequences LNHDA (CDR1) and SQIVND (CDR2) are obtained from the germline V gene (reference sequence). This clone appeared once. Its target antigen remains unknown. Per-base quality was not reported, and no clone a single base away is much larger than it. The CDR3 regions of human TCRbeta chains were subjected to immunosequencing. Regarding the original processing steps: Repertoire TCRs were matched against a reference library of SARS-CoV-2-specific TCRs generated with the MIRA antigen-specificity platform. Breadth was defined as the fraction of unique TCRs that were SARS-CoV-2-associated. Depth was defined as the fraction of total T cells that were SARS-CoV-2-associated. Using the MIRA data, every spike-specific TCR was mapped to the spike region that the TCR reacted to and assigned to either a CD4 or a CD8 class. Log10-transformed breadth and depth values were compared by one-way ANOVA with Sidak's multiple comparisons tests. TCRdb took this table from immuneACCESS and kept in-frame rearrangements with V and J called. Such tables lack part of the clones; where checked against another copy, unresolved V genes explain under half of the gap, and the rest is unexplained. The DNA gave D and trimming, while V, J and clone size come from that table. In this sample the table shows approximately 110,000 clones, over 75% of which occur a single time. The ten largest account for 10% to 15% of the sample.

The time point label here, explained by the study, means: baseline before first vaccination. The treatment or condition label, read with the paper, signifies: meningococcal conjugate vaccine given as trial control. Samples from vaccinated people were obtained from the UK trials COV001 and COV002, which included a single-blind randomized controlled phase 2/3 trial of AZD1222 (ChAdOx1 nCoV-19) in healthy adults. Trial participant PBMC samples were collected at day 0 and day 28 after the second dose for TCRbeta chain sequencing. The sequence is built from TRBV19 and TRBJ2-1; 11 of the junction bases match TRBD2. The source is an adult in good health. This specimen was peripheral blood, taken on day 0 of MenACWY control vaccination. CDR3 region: CASSRRLAGGAGNEQFF. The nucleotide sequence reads TGTGCCAGTAGTAGAAGGCTAGCGGGGGGAGCAGGCAATGAGCAGTTCTTC.